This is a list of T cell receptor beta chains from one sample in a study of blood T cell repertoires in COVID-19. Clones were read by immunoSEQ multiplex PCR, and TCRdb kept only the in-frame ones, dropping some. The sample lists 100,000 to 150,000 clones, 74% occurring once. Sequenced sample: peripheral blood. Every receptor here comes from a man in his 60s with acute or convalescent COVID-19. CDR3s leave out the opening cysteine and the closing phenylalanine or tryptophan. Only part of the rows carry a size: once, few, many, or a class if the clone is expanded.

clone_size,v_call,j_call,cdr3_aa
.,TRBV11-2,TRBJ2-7,ASRAGYEQY
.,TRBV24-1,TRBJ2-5,ATSDLGQGEGTQY
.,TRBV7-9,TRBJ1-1,ASSFTDRRTEAF
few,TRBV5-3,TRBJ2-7,ARSLQGTNSYEQY
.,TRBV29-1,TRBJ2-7,SVLTPVRDEQY
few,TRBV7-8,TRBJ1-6,ASSSRDRGTDSPLH
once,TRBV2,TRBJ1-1,ASSMEGGQTEAF
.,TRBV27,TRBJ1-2,ASRPTDRGWTGYT
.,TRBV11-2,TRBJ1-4,ASSLMWGGNEKLF
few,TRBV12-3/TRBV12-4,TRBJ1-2,ASSTGGYGYT
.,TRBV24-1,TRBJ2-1,ATSDRSPGGVSYNEQF
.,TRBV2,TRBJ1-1,ASSKQGIAEAF
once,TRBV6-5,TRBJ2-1,ASSYSSAVSYNEQF
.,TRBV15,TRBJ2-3,ATSPPAWGGGGVADTQY
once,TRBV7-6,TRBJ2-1,ASSPATGTIANEQF
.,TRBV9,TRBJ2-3,ASSQTDTQY
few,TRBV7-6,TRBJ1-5,ASSLYSGTGDQPQH
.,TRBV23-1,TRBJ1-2,ASTRRVYGYT
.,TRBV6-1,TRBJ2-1,ASSAWLGGAYNEQF
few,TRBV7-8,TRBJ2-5,ASSSRGGSKLETQY
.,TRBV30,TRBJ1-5,AWTRRGPYNQPQH
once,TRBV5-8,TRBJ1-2,ASSLVIRGTHTANYGYT
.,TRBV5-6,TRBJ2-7,ASSFDSGSSNWYEQY
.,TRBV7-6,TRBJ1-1,ASSSGAAGTGGRAF
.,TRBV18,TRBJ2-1,ASSRGTSGGYEQF
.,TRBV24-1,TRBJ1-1,ATSDSHGSGQREAF
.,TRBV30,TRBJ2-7,AWKEGPYEQY
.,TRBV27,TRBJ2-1,ASRTTSGKYNEQF
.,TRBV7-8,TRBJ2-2,ASQATGELF
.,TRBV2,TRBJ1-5,ASSGTGENQPQH
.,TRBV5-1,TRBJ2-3,ASSLGDRGPTDTQY
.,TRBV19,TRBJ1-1,ASSHQGQGYTEAF
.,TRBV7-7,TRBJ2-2,ASSLSAGVTGELF
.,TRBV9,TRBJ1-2,ASSVSRGGNYGYT
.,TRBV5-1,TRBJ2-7,ASSAGPGNLSYEQY
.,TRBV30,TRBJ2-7,AWSKTGIHEQY
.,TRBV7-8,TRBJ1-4,ASSGRGRGEKLF
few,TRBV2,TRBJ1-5,ASSGPGTGFNQPQH
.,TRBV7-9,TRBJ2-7,ASSLIQAPEQY
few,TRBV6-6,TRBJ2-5,ASIPTQGQGMETQY
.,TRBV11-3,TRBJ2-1,ASSPGTSGDEQF
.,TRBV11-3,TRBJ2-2,ASSLALRESNTGELF
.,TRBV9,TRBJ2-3,ASSVVGADLSTDTQY
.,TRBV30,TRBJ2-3,AWSPAGPRTDTQY
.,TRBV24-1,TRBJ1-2,ATSDRDSSFYGYT
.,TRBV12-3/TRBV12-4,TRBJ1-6,ASSIQERSPLH
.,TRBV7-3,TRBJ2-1,ASSLGTSEGEQF
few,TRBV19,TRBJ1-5,ASSVRNQPQH
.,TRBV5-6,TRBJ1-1,ASSLMGGTKAF
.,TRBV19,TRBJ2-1,ASSSRTGGHNEQF
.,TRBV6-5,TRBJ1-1,ASSYSRGETEAF
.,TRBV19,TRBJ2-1,ASSSGRSYEQF
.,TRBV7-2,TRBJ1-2,ASSRTGTGYGYT
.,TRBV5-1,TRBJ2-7,ASSLEGASYEQY
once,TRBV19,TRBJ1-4,AISDRSEKLF
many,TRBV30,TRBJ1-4,AWSWRGGEKLF
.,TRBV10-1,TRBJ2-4,ASSEGVAGKNIQY